This TCR beta chain came from a study of blood T cell repertoires in COVID-19. About the research overall: Samples taken during acute and convalescent COVID-19 were collected in the United States, Italy and Spain. From T cells, B-cell-depleted T cells, or PBMCs came the material, which was cDNA or gDNA.

The CDR3 loop spans 13 amino acids. CDR1 is MNHNY and CDR2 is SVGAGI in the germline V gene (reference sequence). Deletions cut 2 bases from V and 5 bases from J, with 10 bases between. In the source study's methods: Amplification with reference gene primers provided the estimates of nucleated cell counts. Produced via immunoSEQ multiplex PCR; TCRdb's table is partial and in-frame only. V, J and clone size are taken as reported in that table, and D and trimming were inferred from the DNA itself. Of under 300,000 clones in the sample, just under 90% were seen once. The chain links TRBV6-6 to TRBJ2-7, with TRBD1 as a possible D gene (5 bases). The material sequenced was peripheral blood. This TCR was sampled from a woman between 40 and 55 years old with acute or convalescent COVID-19. The CDR3 nucleotides are TGTGCCAGCAGTTACGGTCAGGGCCACGAGCAGTACGTC. Protein: CASSYGQGHEQYV.